The clone carrying this T cell receptor (beta chain) was counted between two and nine times. Its antigen is not known. The PCR employed 60 Vbeta primers together with 13 Jbeta primers. Clones were read by immunoSEQ multiplex PCR, and TCRdb kept only the in-frame ones, dropping some. Of under 150,000 clones in the sample, roughly 70% were seen once. This entry belongs to a study of cytomegalovirus exposure and HLA in healthy donors. Study in general: Within the Caucasian-associated ancestry cluster were 81% of the roughly 400 genotyped donors. General study points: Reportedly, cytomegalovirus status was diagnosed with high sensitivity and specificity. Another analysis was done later, and it associated approximately 17,000 TCR beta sequences with HLA alleles at 0.05 false discovery rate.

Germline V gene lookup returns CDR1 SEHNR and CDR2 FQNEAQ (reference sequence). Unmatched junction bases numbered 13, after V lost 5 bases and J lost 8 bases. The CDR3 spans 15 residues. The chain employs TRBV7-9 and TRBJ1-2, with TRBD1 matching 8 bases. This TCR came from a man in his late teens or twenties in good health and CMV-seropositive. The source material was PBMCs. CDR3 DNA: TGTGCCAGCAGCCTCCGCCTCGACAGGGGAGGGGGCTACACCTTC. Encoded protein: CASSLRLDRGGGYTF.